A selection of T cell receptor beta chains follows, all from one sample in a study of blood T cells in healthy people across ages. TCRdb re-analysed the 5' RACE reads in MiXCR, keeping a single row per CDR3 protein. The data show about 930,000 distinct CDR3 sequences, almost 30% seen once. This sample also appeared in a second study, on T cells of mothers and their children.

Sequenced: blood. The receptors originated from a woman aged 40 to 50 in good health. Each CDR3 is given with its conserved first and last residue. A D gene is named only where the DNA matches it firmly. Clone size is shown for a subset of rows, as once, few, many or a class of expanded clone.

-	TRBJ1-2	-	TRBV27	CASSSRGGGGYTF	TGTGCCAGCAGTTCCCGAGGTGGGGGCGGCTACACCTTC
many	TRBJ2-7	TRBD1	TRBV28	CASSRPGTGLSYEQYF	TGTGCCAGCAGCCGCCCCGGGACAGGGCTTTCCTACGAGCAGTACTTC
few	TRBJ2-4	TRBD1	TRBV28	CASSIQGQPEEQYF	TGTGCCAGCAGTATCCAGGGACAGCCTGAGGAGCAGTACTTC
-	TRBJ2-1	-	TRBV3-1	CASSQGGIQNNEQFF	TGTGCCAGCAGCCAAGGGGGGATTCAAAACAATGAGCAGTTCTTC
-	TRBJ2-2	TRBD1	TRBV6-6	CVSRAGTEYTGELFF	TGTGTCAGCAGGGCCGGGACAGAGTACACCGGGGAGTTGTTTTTT
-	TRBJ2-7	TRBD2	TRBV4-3	CASSQGLAGGNEQYF	TGCGCCAGCAGCCAAGGACTAGCGGGGGGGAACGAGCAGTACTTC
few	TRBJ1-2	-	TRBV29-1	CSVDLQGPANYGYTF	TGCAGCGTTGACCTTCAGGGGCCAGCTAACTATGGCTACACCTTC
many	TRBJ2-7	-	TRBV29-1	CSVLTPSYEQYF	TGCAGCGTTCTAACTCCGTCCTACGAGCAGTACTTC
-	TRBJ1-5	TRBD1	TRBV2	CATRQGASNQPQHF	TGTGCCACCCGACAGGGGGCGAGCAATCAGCCCCAGCATTTT
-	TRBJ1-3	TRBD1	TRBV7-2	CASSPQGAYGNTIYF	TGTGCCAGCAGCCCACAGGGGGCGTATGGAAACACCATATATTTT
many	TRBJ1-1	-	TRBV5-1	CASRVGINTEAFF	TGCGCCAGCAGGGTGGGTATAAACACTGAAGCTTTCTTT
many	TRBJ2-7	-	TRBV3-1	CASSQVSYEQYF	TGTGCCAGCAGCCAAGTGAGCTACGAGCAGTACTTC
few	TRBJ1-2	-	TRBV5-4	CASSSGTDLPGHTF	TGTGCCAGCAGCTCGGGGACGGATCTTCCTGGCCACACCTTC
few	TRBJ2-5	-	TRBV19	CASTRRGQRGETQYF	TGTGCCAGTACCCGGCGGGGCCAAAGAGGGGAGACCCAGTACTTC
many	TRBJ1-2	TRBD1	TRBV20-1	CSARDPTGGFGYTF	TGCAGTGCTAGAGACCCGACAGGGGGGTTCGGCTACACCTTC
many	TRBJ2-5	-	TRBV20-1	CSATPDGSWETQYF	TGCAGTGCTACCCCTGATGGATCCTGGGAGACCCAGTACTTC
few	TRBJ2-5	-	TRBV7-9	CASSPRSMGETQYF	TGTGCCAGCAGCCCTAGGTCCATGGGAGAGACCCAGTACTTC
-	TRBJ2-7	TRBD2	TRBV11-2	CASRGTSGNEQYF	TGTGCCAGCAGGGGGACTAGCGGGAACGAGCAGTACTTC
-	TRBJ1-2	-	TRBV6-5	CASSYLETGRGTGYTF	TGTGCCAGCAGTTACCTGGAGACAGGACGCGGGACTGGCTACACCTTC
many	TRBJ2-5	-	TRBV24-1	CATSPGGTQYF	TGTGCCACCAGCCCTGGTGGGACCCAGTACTTC
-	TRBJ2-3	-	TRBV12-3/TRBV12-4	CASSLRGGADTQYF	TGTGCCAGCAGTTTGAGGGGGGGAGCAGATACGCAGTATTTT
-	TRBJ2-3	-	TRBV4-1	CASSQEFSRDTQYF	TGCGCCAGCAGCCAAGAATTTTCGCGGGATACGCAGTATTTT
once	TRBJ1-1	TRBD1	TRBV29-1	CSGYRGLNTEAFF	TGCAGCGGCTACAGGGGACTTAACACTGAAGCTTTCTTT
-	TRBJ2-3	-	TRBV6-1	CASSEWQGSTDTQYF	TGTGCCAGCAGTGAATGGCAGGGCAGCACAGATACGCAGTATTTT
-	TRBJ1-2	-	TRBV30	CAWRSDGYTF	TGTGCCTGGAGAAGTGATGGCTACACCTTC
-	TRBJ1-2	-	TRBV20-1	CSARTGTWGDYGYTF	TGCAGTGCTAGAACGGGCACCTGGGGCGACTATGGCTACACCTTC
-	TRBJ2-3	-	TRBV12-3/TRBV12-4	CASPSKVTTDTQYF	TGTGCCAGCCCGAGCAAGGTGACCACAGATACGCAGTATTTT
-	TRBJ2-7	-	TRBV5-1	CASSTTEYYEQYF	TGCGCCAGCTCCACGACAGAGTACTACGAGCAGTACTTC
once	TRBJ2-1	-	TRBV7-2	CANKDGLPGNNEQFF	TGTGCCAACAAAGACGGGCTACCAGGGAACAATGAGCAGTTTTTC
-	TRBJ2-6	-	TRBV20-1	CSTAQDRFSGANVLTF	TGCAGTACTGCTCAGGACAGATTCTCTGGGGCCAACGTCCTGACTTTC
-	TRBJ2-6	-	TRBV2	CASSDRRRSGANVLTF	TGTGCCAGCAGTGATCGTCGACGCTCTGGGGCCAACGTCCTGACTTTC
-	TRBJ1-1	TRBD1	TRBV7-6	CASSFVPGTGGDTEAFF	TGTGCCAGCAGCTTTGTGCCCGGGACAGGGGGTGACACTGAAGCTTTCTTT
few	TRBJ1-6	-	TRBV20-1	CSAAQGRGQNNSPLHF	TGCAGTGCTGCTCAAGGGAGGGGCCAGAATAATTCACCCCTCCACTTT
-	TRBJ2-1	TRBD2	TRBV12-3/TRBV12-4	CASRLLAGGPQFF	TGTGCCAGCAGGCTACTAGCGGGGGGTCCCCAGTTCTTC
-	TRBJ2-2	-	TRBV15	CATSRGTVRSNTGELFF	TGTGCCACCAGCAGAGGAACGGTCCGATCGAACACCGGGGAGCTGTTTTTT
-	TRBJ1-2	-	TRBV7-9	CASTNGVRFEANYGYTF	TGTGCCAGCACCAATGGGGTCCGATTCGAAGCTAACTATGGCTACACCTTC
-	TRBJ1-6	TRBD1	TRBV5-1	CASSATGTGGSPLHF	TGCGCCAGCAGCGCTACCGGGACAGGGGGTTCACCCCTCCACTTT
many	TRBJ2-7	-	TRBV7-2	CASSLVVRAHEQYF	TGTGCCAGCAGCCTCGTGGTAAGGGCCCACGAGCAGTACTTC
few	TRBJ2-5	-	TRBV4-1	CASSQGGLRWETQYF	TGCGCCAGCAGCCAAGGTGGACTTCGGTGGGAGACCCAGTACTTC
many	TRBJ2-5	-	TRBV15	CATSMEVAETQYF	TGTGCCACCAGCATGGAAGTCGCGGAGACCCAGTACTTC
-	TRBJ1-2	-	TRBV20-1	CSASGYFGDLSNYGYTF	TGCAGTGCTAGCGGTTATTTTGGGGACCTCTCTAACTATGGCTACACCTTC
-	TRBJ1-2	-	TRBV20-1	CSATDQSTYGYTF	TGCAGTGCTACCGACCAGTCCACCTATGGCTACACCTTC
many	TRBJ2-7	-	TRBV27	CASSLLAVGTTYEQYF	TGTGCCAGCAGTTTATTGGCAGTGGGTACAACCTACGAGCAGTACTTC
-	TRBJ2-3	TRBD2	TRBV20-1	CSARGAGAYTDTQYF	TGCAGTGCTAGAGGAGCGGGGGCATACACAGATACGCAGTATTTT
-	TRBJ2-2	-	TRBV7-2	CASSPTTGNTGELFF	TGTGCCAGCAGCCCGACGACAGGGAACACCGGGGAGCTGTTTTTT
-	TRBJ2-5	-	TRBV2	CASRTTSSETQYF	TGTGCCAGCAGGACGACTAGTTCAGAGACCCAGTACTTC
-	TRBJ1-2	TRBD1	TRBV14	CASSQVQGAIYGYTF	TGTGCCAGCAGCCAAGTGCAGGGGGCGATCTATGGCTACACCTTC
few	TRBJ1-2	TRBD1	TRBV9	CASSERTGGRYGYTF	TGTGCCAGCAGCGAAAGGACAGGGGGCCGGTATGGCTACACCTTC
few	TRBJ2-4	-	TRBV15	CATSRLSPGDEQYF	TGTGCCACCAGCAGACTATCCCCAGGTGATGAGCAGTACTTC
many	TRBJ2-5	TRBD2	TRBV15	CATSRESSGEETQYF	TGTGCCACCAGCAGGGAATCTAGCGGGGAAGAGACCCAGTACTTC
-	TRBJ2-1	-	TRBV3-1	CASSQGIGAESSYNEQFF	TGTGCCAGCAGCCAAGGGATTGGGGCGGAGAGCTCCTACAATGAGCAGTTCTTC